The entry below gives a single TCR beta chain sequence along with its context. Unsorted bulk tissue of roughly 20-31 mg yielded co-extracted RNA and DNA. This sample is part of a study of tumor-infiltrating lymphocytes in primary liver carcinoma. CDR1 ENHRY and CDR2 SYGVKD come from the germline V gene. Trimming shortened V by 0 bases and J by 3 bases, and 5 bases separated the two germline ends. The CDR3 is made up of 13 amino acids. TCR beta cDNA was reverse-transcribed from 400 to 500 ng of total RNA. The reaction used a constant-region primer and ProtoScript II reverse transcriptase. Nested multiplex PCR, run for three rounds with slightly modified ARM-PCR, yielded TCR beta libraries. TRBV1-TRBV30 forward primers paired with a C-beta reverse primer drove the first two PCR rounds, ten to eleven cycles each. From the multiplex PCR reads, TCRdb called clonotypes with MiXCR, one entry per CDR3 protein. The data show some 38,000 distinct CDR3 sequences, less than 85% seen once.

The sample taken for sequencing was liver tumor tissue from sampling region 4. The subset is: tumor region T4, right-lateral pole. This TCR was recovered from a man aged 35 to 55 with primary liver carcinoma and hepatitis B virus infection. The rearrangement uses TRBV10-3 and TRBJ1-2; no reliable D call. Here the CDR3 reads CAISESIYYGYTF. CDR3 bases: TGTGCCATCAGTGAGTCTATATACTATGGCTACACCTTC.